This TCR beta chain was identified in a study of Ad26.COV2.S vaccination and SARS-CoV-2 variants. Germline assignment: CDR1 MNHEY and CDR2 SMNVEV (reference sequence). V gave up 0 bases and J gave up 8 bases; unmatched junction bases: 6. The CDR3 is 14 residues long. Measured with immunoSEQ multiplex PCR; TCRdb has only the in-frame clones, and not every one. The sample includes about 680,000 clones, more than 70% seen only once; the top ten take 1.5%. Documented treatment: around 19 received Ad26.COV2.S at low or high dose, single or two shots; a few received placebo; per-sample allocation not given. It was on day 63 after the first vaccine or placebo injection that samples were taken.

The clonotype comes from a person aged 18-65 years who received the Ad26.COV2.S COVID-19 vaccine or a placebo. The sample was peripheral blood, taken in a trial of Ad26.COV2.S vaccine versus placebo. The chain combines TRBV27 with TRBJ1-2, with TRBD1 identical over 7 bases. The CDR3: CASSLSGTAFGYTF. The CDR3 DNA sequence: TGTGCCAGCAGTTTATCGGGGACAGCCTTCGGCTACACCTTC.